A single sample is the source of the 10 T cell receptor beta chains below, sequenced in a study of blood T cell repertoires in COVID-19. Method: immunoSEQ multiplex PCR; TCRdb's copy keeps in-frame clones and lacks some. This sample has 300,000 to 450,000 clones, with more than 70% found just once. The sample consisted of PBMCs or T cells enriched from blood (not recorded which). The source of these receptors is a man aged 35 to 55 in a cohort exposed to, infected with or recovered from COVID-19 (not recorded which).

CDR3 in DNA: TGTGCCAGCAGCCTTGCGGTAGCGAACACCGGGGAGCTGTTTTTT. Translation gives CASSLAVANTGELFF. This chain links TRBV28 with TRBJ2-2; D not certain. CDR1 is MDHEN and CDR2 is SYDVKM in the germline V gene. Between the trimmed V and J ends, which lost 6 bases and 0 bases, there was a span of 11 bases. CDR3 size: 15 residues.

The genes are TRBV11-2 and TRBJ1-1; possible D gene TRBD1, 6 bases. CDR3 length: 13 amino acids. Germline-derived CDR1 and CDR2 are SGHAT and FQNNGV. V was shortened by 2 bases and J by 4 bases, with 8 bases between the two germline ends. CDR3 sequence (DNA): TGTGCCAGCAGCTTAAGCAGGGGCACTGAAGCTTTCTTT. It codes for CASSLSRGTEAFF.

This sequence joins TRBV23-1 and TRBJ2-7, with D unresolved. TRBV23-1 is treated as an ORF (open reading frame) with a function not yet certain. Between the trimmed V and J ends, which lost 9 bases and 3 bases, there was a span of 12 bases. This CDR3 contains 12 residues. The CDR3 bases are TGCGCCAGAAAAAGTAGTGACTACGAGCAGTACTTC. Its protein is CARKSSDYEQYF.

The V and J genes are TRBV29-1 and TRBJ1-5; 9 nucleotides align to TRBD1. In germline, CDR1 is SQVTM, CDR2 ANQGSEA. The CDR3 spans 13 residues. The trim removed 4 bases at V and 8 bases at J, leaving 6 bases unmatched. The CDR3 is CSVGTGGREPQHF. DNA of the CDR3: TGCAGCGTTGGCACAGGGGGCAGGGAGCCCCAGCATTTT. Combining the CDR3 with reference TRBV29-1 and TRBJ1-5 gives the whole variable domain SAVISQKPSRDICQRGTSLTIQCQVDSQVTMMFWYRQQPGQSLTLIATANQGSEATYESGFVIDKFPISRPNLTFSTLTVSNMSPEDSSIYLCSVGTGGREPQHFGDGTRLSIL.

J is TRBJ1-1 and V is TRBV19; 7 positions match TRBD1. The CDR3 consists of 14 residues. Per germline, CDR1 LNHDA and CDR2 SQIVND (reference sequence). The V gene end was trimmed by 6 bases and the J gene end by 0 bases; junction bases not matched to a gene: 4. The CDR3 loop is CASRQGSLNTEAFF. The CDR3 DNA reads as TGTGCCAGTAGACAGGGGAGCTTGAACACTGAAGCTTTCTTT.

This clone showed up just once. This chain connects TRBV5-1 to TRBJ2-2, with 7 bases identical to TRBD1. V dropped 0 bases and J dropped 8; count of bases not matched to a gene: 4. Germline V gene lookup returns CDR1 SGHRS and CDR2 YFSETQ. The CDR3 is made up of 14 amino acids. The CDR3 DNA follows: TGCGCCAGCAGCTTGGGCACAGGGGAAGGGGAGCTGTTTTTT. Translation gives CASSLGTGEGELFF.

This clone was seen more than once but under ten times. V is TRBV5-1 and J is TRBJ1-4, with 9 bases that match TRBD1. Unmatched junction bases numbered 4, after V lost 0 bases and J lost 4 bases. The CDR3 spans 16 residues. The germline gives CDR1 SGHRS, CDR2 YFSETQ. CDR3 region: CASSLDRGLNNEKLFF. CDR3 DNA sequence: TGCGCCAGCAGCTTGGACAGGGGGCTGAATAATGAAAAACTGTTTTTT.

V is TRBV15 and J is TRBJ2-3; TRBD2 aligns across 8 bases. There are 16 residues in the CDR3. Trimming cost V 5 bases and J 3 bases; bases outside gene matches: 10. In germline, CDR1 is LNHNV, CDR2 YYDKDF (reference sequence). For the CDR3, the DNA is TGTGCCACCAGCGGGGAAGCGGGAGCCCTAACAGATACGCAGTATTTT. As protein: CATSGEAGALTDTQYF.

V gene TRBV6-1 combines with J gene TRBJ1-1, with TRBD1 matching over 9 bases. V lost 3 bases, J lost 10 bases, and 6 bases stayed unmatched. Per the germline V gene, CDR1 is MNHNS and CDR2 is SASEGT. The CDR3 is 13 residues long. The CDR3 coding sequence is TGTGCCAGCAGTGAGTACAGGGGGCGGCGAGCTTTCTTT. Its translation is CASSEYRGRRAFF.

The CDR3 loop reads CASSTSGTGAYNEQFF. Here the CDR3 DNA reads TGTGCCAGCAGCACATCCGGGACAGGGGCTTACAATGAGCAGTTCTTC. The J gene is TRBJ2-1, the V gene TRBV11-2, with 10 bases identical to TRBD1. V lost 5 bases, J lost 4 bases, and 8 bases stayed unmatched. CDR1 SGHAT and CDR2 FQNNGV come from the germline V gene. This CDR3 comprises 16 residues. Full variable domain (outside the CDR3, taken from reference TRBV11-2 and TRBJ2-1): EAGVAQSPRYKIIEKRQSVAFWCNPISGHATLYWYQQILGQGPKLLIQFQNNGVVDDSQLPKDRFSAERLKGVDSTLKIQPAKLEDSAVYLCASSTSGTGAYNEQFFGPGTRLTVL.